This TCR beta chain was retrieved from a study of blood T cell repertoires in COVID-19. Study in general: Acute-phase and convalescent COVID-19 samples originated in the United States, Italy and Spain. PBMCs, B-cell-depleted T cells, or T cells were the source of the cDNA or gDNA that made up the material.

There are 14 residues in the CDR3. The germline gives CDR1 WSHSY, CDR2 SAAADI. The V end lost 4 bases, the J end lost 4 bases, and 11 bases lay between the germline ends. In the study's own analysis: Amplification with reference gene primers provided the estimates of nucleated cell counts. Here immunoSEQ multiplex PCR was the method, and the copy in TCRdb shows in-frame clones only, minus some. That table is the source of V, J and clone size, and D and trimming were worked out from the DNA. The data contain 200,000 or so clones, around four fifths of them singletons. The gene calls are TRBV10-2 and TRBJ1-5; D not certain. The TCR sequence derives from a human donor in a cohort sampled during active COVID-19. The sample was peripheral blood. CDR3 DNA sequence: TGCGCCAGCAGTGCCTTGGGCCGGAATCAGCCCCAGCATTTT. Translating gives CASSALGRNQPQHF.